This T cell receptor (beta chain) originates from a study of blood T cells in healthy people across ages. With a J-beta primer mix and a sample-barcoded 5' primer, a second PCR ran about 6 to 11 cycles. From the 5' RACE reads, TCRdb called clonotypes with MiXCR, one entry per CDR3 protein. The sample lists 1,500,000 or so distinct CDR3 sequences, about 45% occurring once. Per the germline V gene, CDR1 is SGHRS and CDR2 is YFSETQ. This CDR3 contains 15 residues. J was trimmed by 2 bases and V by 0 bases; bases with no gene match: 4. This TCR was recovered from a young woman in good health. The sample was blood. The chain uses TRBV5-1 and TRBJ2-5; TRBD2 matches 7 bases. The CDR3 bases are TGCGCCAGCAGCTTGGTGGGACTACCTCAAGAGACCCAGTACTTC. It codes for CASSLVGLPQETQYF.